The 5 T cell receptor beta chains given below trace back to one sample, sequenced in a study of response to subunit inactivated influenza vaccine. TCRdb recomputed calls from the RT-PCR reads with MiXCR, one row per CDR3 protein. The sample has 500,000 to 550,000 distinct CDR3 sequences; under 30% are singletons. A further study also used this sample, focusing on T cells expressing NK-cell markers. Per that paper: TCR beta cDNA was generated via 5'RACE template switching incorporating UMIs.

This material consisted of CD4+ T cells sorted from PBMCs, taken approximately 12 days after vaccination. Receptors originate from a man in his forties or fifties who received an inactivated influenza vaccine.

This clonotype was found a few times. The V and J genes are TRBV5-1 and TRBJ2-7; D perhaps matches TRBD1 (5 bases). V lost 4 bases and J lost 0, with 11 bases in between. From germline, CDR1 is SGHRS and CDR2 YFSETQ. The CDR3 is made up of 14 amino acids. The DNA for the CDR3 is TGCGCCAGCAGCCCGGACACCAGCTCCTACGAGCAGTACTTC. It is translated as CASSPDTSSYEQYF.

This clonotype was seen a handful of times. Its ends do not fully match the called genes, so a read error is possible. The genes are TRBV12-3 or TRBV12-4 and TRBJ2-1; D possibly uses TRBD1 or TRBD2 (5 bases each). This CDR3 is 15 amino acids long. The CDR3 nucleotides are TGTGCCAGCAGTTTAGGGGGGACCCTGGGAGAACGATCATCCTTC. It codes for CASSLGGTLGERSSF.

The chain employs TRBV12-3 or TRBV12-4 and TRBJ2-1; maybe TRBD1 (5 bases). Trimming removed 6 bases from V and 6 bases from J, with 9 bases in between. The CDR3 covers 12 residues. The CDR3 protein is CASRYRTNEQFF. The CDR3 nucleotides are TGTGCCAGCAGGTACAGGACCAATGAGCAGTTCTTC.

The V gene is TRBV20-1, the J gene TRBJ2-2; D is possibly TRBD2 (6 bases). Germline lookup yields CDR1 DFQATT and CDR2 SNEGSKA (reference sequence). This CDR3 is built from 12 residues. Trimming took 3 bases from V and 6 from J, leaving 8 bases between them. CDR3 nucleotides: TGCAGTGCTAGCGGGAGCCCCGGGGAGCTGTTTTTT. Translating it yields CSASGSPGELFF.

V and J are TRBV7-2 and TRBJ1-2; D possibly corresponds to TRBD1 (5 bases). The CDR3 has 14 amino acids. V lost 8 bases to trimming and J lost 4 bases, with 17 bases between them. The germline V gene encodes CDR1 SGHTA and CDR2 FQGNSA. The CDR3 nucleotides read TGTGCCAGCGTTGGGCGGGGGAATTTCTATGGCTACACCTTC. Amino acid sequence: CASVGRGNFYGYTF.